This note documents a single T cell receptor (beta chain) sequence. These data come from a study of blood T cell repertoires in COVID-19. Study context: T cells, B-cell-depleted T cells, or PBMCs supplied cDNA or gDNA.

Original data processing: Amplified reference gene primers provided the basis for estimating nucleated cell counts. Method: immunoSEQ multiplex PCR; TCRdb's copy keeps in-frame clones and lacks some. V, J and clone size are those of that table, while D and trimming were read from the DNA. The profile shows about 170,000 clones, about 85% of them singletons. The sample was peripheral blood. The sequence came from a man aged 55 to 70 who had recovered from COVID-19.

The CDR3 spells CASSRTGEETEAFF. As DNA, the CDR3 is TGCGCCAGCAGCCGGACAGGGGAGGAGACTGAAGCTTTCTTT. The chain uses TRBV5-1 and TRBJ1-1, with 9 bases identical to TRBD1. The trim removed 4 bases at V and 5 bases at J, leaving 6 bases unmatched. Germline V gene sequence: CDR1 SGHRS, CDR2 YFSETQ. This CDR3 is built from 14 residues.